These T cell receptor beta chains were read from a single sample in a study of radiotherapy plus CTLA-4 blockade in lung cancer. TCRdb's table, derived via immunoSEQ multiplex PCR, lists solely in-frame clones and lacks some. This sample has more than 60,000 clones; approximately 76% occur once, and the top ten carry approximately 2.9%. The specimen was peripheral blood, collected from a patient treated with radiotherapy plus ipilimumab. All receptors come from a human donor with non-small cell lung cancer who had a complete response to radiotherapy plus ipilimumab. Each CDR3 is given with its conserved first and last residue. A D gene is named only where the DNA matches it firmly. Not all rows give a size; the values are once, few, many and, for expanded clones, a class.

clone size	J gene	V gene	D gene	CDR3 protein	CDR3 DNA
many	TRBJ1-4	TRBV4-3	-	CASSPGGDYNEKLFF	TGCGCCAGCAGCCCCGGGGGGGACTATAATGAAAAACTGTTTTTT
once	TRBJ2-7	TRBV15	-	CATSTSRGKGSYEQYF	TGTGCCACCAGCACCTCCCGGGGGAAGGGCTCCTACGAGCAGTACTTC
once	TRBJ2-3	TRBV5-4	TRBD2	CASSLANSGRADTQYF	TGTGCCAGCAGCTTGGCCAACAGCGGGAGGGCCGATACGCAGTATTTT
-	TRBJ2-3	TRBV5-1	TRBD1	CASREKSGTGADTQYF	TGCGCCAGCAGGGAAAAGAGTGGGACAGGGGCCGATACGCAGTATTTT
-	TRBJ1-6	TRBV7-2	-	CASTQRWGRAAPLHF	TGTGCCAGCACCCAGAGATGGGGGCGGGCGGCACCCCTCCACTTT
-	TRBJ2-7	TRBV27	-	CASSLGRRFEQYF	TGTGCCAGCAGTCTCGGAAGGAGGTTCGAGCAGTACTTC
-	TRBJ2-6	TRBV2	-	CASSAISGANVLTF	TGTGCCAGCAGTGCCATCTCTGGGGCCAACGTCCTGACTTTC
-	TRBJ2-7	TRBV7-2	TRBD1	CASSLLLSGQGATYEQYF	TGTGCCAGCAGCTTACTTTTATCGGGACAGGGGGCGACCTACGAGCAGTACTTC
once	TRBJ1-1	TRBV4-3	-	CASSQDWGRSEAFF	TGCGCCAGCAGCCAAGATTGGGGGCGTTCTGAAGCTTTCTTT
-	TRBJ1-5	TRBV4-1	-	CASSLQGNSNQPQHF	TGCGCCAGCAGCCTACAGGGAAATAGCAATCAGCCCCAGCATTTT
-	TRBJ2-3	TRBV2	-	CASRRSGTSTDTQYF	TGTGCCAGCAGAAGATCGGGGACTAGCACAGATACGCAGTATTTT
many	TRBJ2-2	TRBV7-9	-	CASRDTGLNTGELFF	TGTGCCAGCAGAGATACAGGATTGAACACCGGGGAGCTGTTTTTT
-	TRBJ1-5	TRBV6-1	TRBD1	CASSEDRDQPQHF	TGTGCCAGCAGCGAGGACAGGGATCAGCCCCAGCATTTT
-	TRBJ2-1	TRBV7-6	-	CASSLGRGEQFF	TGTGCCAGCAGCTTAGGCAGGGGCGAGCAGTTCTTC
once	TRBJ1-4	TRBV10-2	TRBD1	CASRGGQLSTNEKLFF	TGCGCCAGCAGGGGGGGACAGCTATCGACTAATGAAAAACTGTTTTTT
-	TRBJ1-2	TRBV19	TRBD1	CASTPDRGYGYTF	TGTGCCAGTACCCCAGACAGGGGATATGGCTACACCTTC
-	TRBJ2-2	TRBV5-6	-	CASSSSGQTPNTGELFF	TGTGCCAGCAGCTCCTCCGGACAAACCCCGAACACCGGGGAGCTGTTTTTT
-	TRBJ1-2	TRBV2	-	CASRQANYGYTF	TGTGCCAGCAGACAGGCGAACTATGGCTACACCTTC
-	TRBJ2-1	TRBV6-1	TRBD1	CASRGRGRSYNEQFF	TGTGCCAGCAGAGGCAGGGGGCGGTCCTACAATGAGCAGTTCTTC
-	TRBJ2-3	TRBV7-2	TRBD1	CASSLGTGTLPDTQYF	TGTGCCAGCAGCCTCGGGACAGGGACACTCCCAGATACGCAGTATTTT
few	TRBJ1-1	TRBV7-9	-	CASSLAKGRGNTEAFF	TGTGCCAGCAGCTTAGCGAAGGGGCGGGGGAACACTGAAGCTTTCTTT
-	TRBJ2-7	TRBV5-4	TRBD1	CASSPSRQGVYEQYF	TGTGCCAGCAGCCCATCCAGACAGGGGGTTTACGAGCAGTACTTC
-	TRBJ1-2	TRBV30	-	CAWSVQGSFYGYTF	TGTGCCTGGAGTGTCCAGGGAAGTTTTTATGGCTACACCTTC
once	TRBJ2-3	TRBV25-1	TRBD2	CASTPSGTDTQYF	TGTGCCAGCACCCCTAGCGGGACAGATACGCAGTATTTT
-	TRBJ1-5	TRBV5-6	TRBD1	CASSPSGTGGRGNQPQHF	TGTGCCAGCAGCCCCTCCGGGACAGGGGGCCGTGGCAATCAGCCCCAGCATTTT